This section outlines one TCR beta chain sequence together with its context. What it binds is unknown. Deletions cut 1 base from V and 4 bases from J, with 10 bases between. CDR1 and CDR2 from the germline V gene are MGHDK and SYGVNS. The CDR3 covers 14 residues. This sample was included in a study of a mutant IDH1 vaccine in newly diagnosed glioma. Time point indicated: week 35, safety follow-up. Every vaccination contained 300 ug of the mutant IDH1 20-mer peptide and was paired with topical imiquimod. Sequenced by immunoSEQ multiplex PCR; TCRdb stores in-frame clones only, minus some. The sample has roughly 30,000 clones; more than 75% are singletons.

This chain uses TRBV25-1 with TRBJ1-2; TRBD1 is a possible D gene (5 bases). Sequenced material: PBMCs, taken from a glioma patient whose treatment included an IDH1 peptide vaccine. This TCR derives from a man between 25 and 39 years old with glioma. The CDR3, as DNA: TGTGCCAGCAGTGAATTGGGCAGGGTCTATGGCTACACCTTC. This encodes CASSELGRVYGYTF.